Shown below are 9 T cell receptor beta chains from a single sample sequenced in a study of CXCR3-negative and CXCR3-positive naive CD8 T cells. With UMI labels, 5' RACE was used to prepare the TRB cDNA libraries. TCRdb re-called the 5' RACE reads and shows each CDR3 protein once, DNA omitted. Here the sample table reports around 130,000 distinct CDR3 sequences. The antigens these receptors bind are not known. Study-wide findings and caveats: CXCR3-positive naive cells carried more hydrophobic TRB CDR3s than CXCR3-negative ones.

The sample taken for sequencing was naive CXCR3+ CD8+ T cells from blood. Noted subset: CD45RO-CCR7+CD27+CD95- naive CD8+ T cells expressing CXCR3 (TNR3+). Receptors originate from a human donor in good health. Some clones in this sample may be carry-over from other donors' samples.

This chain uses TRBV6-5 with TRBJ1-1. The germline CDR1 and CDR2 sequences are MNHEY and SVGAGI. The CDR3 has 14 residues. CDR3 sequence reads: CASSYRTVGTEAFF.

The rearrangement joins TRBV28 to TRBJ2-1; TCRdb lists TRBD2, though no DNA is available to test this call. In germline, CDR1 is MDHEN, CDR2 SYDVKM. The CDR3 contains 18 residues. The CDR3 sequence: CASSLLIGGALSYNEQFF.

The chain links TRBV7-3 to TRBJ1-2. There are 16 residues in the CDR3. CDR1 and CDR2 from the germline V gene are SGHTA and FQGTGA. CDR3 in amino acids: CASSPRGGAINYGYTF.

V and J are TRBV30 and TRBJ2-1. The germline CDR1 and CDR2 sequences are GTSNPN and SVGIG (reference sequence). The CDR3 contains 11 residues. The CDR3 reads CAWSDGVEQFF.

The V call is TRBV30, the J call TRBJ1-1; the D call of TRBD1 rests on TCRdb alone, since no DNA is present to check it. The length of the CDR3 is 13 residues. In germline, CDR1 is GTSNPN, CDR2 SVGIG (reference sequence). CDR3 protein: CAWSPGQGTEAFF.

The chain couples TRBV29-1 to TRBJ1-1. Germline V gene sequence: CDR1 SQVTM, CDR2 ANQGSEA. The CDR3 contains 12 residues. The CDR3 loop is CSVDSMNTEAFF.

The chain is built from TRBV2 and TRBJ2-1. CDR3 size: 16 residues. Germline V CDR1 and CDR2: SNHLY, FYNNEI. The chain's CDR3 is CASSYSGRDSYNEQFF.

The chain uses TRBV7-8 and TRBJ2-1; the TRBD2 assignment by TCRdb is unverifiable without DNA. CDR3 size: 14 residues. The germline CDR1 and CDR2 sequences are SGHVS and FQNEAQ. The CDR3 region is CASSLGGIRNEQFF.

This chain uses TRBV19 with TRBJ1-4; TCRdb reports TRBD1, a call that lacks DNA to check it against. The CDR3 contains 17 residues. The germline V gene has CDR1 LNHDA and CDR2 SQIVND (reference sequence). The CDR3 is CASTPGNEDATNEKLFF.